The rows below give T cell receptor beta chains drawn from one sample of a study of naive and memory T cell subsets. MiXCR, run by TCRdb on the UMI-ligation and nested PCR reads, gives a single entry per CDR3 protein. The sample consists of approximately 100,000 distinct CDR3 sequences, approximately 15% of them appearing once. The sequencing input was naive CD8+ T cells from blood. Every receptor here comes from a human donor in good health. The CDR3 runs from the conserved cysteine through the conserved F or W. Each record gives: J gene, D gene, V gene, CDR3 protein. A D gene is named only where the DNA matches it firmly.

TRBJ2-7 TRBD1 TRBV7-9 CASSATDRERAYEQYF
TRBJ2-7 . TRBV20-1 CSASGSSSYEQYF
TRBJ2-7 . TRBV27 CASSPEAGAISYEQYF
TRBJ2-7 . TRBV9 CASSADVGIEGEQYF
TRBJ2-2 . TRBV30 CAWSQPWGRGTGELFF
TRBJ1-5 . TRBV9 CASSEGSGGNQPQHF
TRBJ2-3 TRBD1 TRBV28 CASSLRGLAHTQYF
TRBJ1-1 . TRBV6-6 CASSYLGTPAYEAFF
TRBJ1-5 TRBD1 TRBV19 CASSEIGTGYNQPQHF
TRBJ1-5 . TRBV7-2 CASSLAGAGNQPQHF
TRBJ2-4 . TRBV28 CASMRGEENIQYF
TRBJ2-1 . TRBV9 CASSGRGGNEQFF
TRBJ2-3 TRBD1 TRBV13 CASSPDRVSSTDTQYF
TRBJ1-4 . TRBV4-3 CASSLTTNEKLFF
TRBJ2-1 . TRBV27 CASSLVGSSYNEQFF
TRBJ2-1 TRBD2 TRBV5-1 CASSLATSGYNEQFF
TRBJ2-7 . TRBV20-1 CSAQVRGLAYEQYF
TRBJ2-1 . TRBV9 CASSVGERAYNEQFF
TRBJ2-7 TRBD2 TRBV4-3 CASSQGHGDRAGDHF
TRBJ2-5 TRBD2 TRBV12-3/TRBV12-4 CASRRTSGGAGETQYF
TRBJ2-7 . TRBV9 CASSVEGVQVNEQYF
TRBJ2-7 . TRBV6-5 CASSFDGDEQYF
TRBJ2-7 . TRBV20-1 CSARDTRDYEQYF
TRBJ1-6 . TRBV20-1 CSATLPSWNSPLHF
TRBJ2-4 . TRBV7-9 CASSKAVERDIQYF
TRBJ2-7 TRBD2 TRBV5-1 CASSPPSGLYEQYF
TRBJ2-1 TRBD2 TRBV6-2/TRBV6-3 CASYAWVGGGANEQFF